This entry features one TCR beta chain sequence. Its antigen is not identified. Individuals who donated were healthy Caucasians from Russia aged about 6 to 100. This sample was included in a study of blood T cells in healthy people across ages. Sample-barcoded 5' priming and a J-beta primer mix drove a second PCR of about 7 to 11 cycles. TCRdb independently ran MiXCR on the 5' RACE reads; one entry per CDR3 protein. Of around 1,700,000 distinct CDR3 sequences detected, 25% to 30% appear once; the ten largest clones hold roughly 8%. V lost 0 bases to trimming and J lost 7 bases; unmatched junction nucleotides: 10. Germline V gives CDR1 MGHRA, CDR2 YSYEKL. The CDR3 sequence is 16 residues long. Findings and limits, study-wide: TCR beta diversity, measured per million T cells, fell in a roughly linear way with age.

The clonotype originates from a woman in her twenties or thirties in good health. This chain connects TRBV4-1 to TRBJ1-1; TRBD1 aligns across 8 bases. The sample comprised blood. The chain's CDR3 is CASSQDPAGGLDEAFF. In DNA form, the CDR3 reads TGCGCCAGCAGCCAAGATCCGGCAGGGGGCTTGGATGAAGCTTTCTTT.